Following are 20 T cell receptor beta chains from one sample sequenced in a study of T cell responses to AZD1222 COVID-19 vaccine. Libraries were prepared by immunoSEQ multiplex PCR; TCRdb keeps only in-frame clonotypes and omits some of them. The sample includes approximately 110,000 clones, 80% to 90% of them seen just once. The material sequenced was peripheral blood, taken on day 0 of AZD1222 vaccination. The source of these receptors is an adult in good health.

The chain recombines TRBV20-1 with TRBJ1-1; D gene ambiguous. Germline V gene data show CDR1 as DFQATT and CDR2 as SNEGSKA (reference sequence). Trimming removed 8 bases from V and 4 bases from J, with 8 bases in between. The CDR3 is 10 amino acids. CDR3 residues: CSTEGTEAFF. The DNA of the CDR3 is TGCAGTACGGAGGGCACTGAAGCTTTCTTT.

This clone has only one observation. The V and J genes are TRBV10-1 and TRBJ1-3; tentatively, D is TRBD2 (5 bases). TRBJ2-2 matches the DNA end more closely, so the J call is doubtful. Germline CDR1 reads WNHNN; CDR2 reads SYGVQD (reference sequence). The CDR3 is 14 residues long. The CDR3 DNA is TGCGCCAGCAGTGAAACTAGTATTTCCGGGGAGCTGTTTTTT. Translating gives CASSETSISGELFF.

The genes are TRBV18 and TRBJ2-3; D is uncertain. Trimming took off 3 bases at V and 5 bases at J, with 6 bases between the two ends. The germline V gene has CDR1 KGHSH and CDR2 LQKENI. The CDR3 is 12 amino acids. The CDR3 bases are TGTGCCAGCTCACCGTTTGAAGATACGCAGTATTTT. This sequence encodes CASSPFEDTQYF. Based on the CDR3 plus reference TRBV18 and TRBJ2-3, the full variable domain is NAGVMQNPRHLVRRRGQEARLRCSPMKGHSHVYWYRQLPEEGLKFMVYLQKENIIDESGMPKERFSAEFPKEGPSILRIQQVVRGDSAAYFCASSPFEDTQYFGPGTRLTVL.

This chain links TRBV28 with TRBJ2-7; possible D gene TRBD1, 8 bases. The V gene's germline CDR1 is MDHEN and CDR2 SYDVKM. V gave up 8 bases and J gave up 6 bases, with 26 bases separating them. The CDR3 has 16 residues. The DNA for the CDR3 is TGTGCCAGCCAGGGGGCGACTAGCACCTTAAGGGGCGAGCAGTACTTC. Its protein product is CASQGATSTLRGEQYF.

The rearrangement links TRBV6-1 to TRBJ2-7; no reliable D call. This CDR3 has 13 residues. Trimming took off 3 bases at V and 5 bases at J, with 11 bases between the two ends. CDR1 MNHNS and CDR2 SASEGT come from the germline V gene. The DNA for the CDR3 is TGTGCCAGCAGTGATTCAGGTTGGGACGAGCAGTACTTC. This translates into CASSDSGWDEQYF.

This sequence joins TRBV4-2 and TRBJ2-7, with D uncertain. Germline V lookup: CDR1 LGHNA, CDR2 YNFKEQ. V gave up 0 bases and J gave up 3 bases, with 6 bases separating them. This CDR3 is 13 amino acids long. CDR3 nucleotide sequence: TGTGCCAGCAGCCAAGATCGGAGCTACGAGCAGTACTTC. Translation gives CASSQDRSYEQYF.

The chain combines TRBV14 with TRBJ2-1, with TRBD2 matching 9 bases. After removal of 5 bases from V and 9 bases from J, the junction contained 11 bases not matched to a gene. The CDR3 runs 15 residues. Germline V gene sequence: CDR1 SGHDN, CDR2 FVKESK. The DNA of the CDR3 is TGTGCCAGCAGCGACATTGGGACTAGCCTGATTGAGCAGTTCTTC. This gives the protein CASSDIGTSLIEQFF.

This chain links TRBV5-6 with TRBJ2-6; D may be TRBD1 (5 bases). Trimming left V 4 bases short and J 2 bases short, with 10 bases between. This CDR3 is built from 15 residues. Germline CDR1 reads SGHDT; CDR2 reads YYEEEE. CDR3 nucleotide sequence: TGTGCCAGCAGCCTACAGGAAACTGGGGCCAACGTCCTGACTTTC. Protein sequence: CASSLQETGANVLTF.

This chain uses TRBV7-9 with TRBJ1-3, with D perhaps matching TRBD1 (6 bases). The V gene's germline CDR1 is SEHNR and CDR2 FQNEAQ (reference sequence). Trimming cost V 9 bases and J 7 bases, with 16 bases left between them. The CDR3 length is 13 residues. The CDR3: CASNAGAGNTIYF. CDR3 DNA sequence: TGTGCCAGTAACGCGGGGGCAGGGAACACCATATATTTT.

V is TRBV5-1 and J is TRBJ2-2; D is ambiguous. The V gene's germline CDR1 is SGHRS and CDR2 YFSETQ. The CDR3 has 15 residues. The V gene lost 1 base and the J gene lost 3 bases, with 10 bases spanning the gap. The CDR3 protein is CASSLSTAYTGELFF. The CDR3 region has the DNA TGCGCCAGCAGCTTGAGTACAGCCTACACCGGGGAGCTGTTTTTT.

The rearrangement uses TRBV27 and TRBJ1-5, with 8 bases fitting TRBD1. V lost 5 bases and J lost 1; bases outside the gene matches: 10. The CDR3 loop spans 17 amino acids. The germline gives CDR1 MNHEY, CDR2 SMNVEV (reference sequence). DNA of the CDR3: TGTGCCAGCAGTCCCGGACAGGGCCGGGGAAGCAATCAGCCCCAGCATTTT. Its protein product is CASSPGQGRGSNQPQHF.

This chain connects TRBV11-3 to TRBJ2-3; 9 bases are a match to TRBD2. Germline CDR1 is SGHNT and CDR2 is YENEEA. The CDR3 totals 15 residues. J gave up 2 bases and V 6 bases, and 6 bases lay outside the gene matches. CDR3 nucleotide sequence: TGTGCCAGCAGTTTTAGCGGGAGTAACACAGATACGCAGTATTTT. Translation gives CASSFSGSNTDTQYF.

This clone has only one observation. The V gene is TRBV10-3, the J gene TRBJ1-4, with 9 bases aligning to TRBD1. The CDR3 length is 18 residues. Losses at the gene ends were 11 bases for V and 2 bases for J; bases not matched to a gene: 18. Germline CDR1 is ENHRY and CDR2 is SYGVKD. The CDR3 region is CASAGGQGVTGTNEKLFF. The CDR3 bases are TGTGCCTCGGCCGGGGGACAGGGCGTTACAGGGACTAATGAAAAACTGTTTTTT.

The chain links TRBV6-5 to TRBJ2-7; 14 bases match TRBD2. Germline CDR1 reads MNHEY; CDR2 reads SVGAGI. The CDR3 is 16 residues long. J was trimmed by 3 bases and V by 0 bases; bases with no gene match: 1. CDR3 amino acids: CASSYSGTSGGYEQYF. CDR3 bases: TGTGCCAGCAGTTACTCCGGGACTAGCGGGGGCTACGAGCAGTACTTC.

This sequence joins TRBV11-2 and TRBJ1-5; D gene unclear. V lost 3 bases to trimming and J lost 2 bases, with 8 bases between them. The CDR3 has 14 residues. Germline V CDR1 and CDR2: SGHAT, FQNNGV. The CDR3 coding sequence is TGTGCCAGCAGCTTCGGGGATGGCAATCAGCCCCAGCATTTT. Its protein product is CASSFGDGNQPQHF.

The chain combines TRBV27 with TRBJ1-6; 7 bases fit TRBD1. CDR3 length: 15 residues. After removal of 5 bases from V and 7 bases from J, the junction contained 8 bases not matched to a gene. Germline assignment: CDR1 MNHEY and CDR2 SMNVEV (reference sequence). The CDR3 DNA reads TGTGCCAGCAGTCCTCAGGGGGGGCCCAATTCACCCCTCCACTTT. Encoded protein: CASSPQGGPNSPLHF.

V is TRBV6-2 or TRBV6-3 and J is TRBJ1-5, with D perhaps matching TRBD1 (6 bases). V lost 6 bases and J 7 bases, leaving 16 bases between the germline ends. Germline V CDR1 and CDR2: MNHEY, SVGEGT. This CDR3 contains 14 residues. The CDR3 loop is CASSRQEGWQPQHF. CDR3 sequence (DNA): TGTGCCAGCAGCAGACAGGAAGGATGGCAGCCCCAGCATTTT.

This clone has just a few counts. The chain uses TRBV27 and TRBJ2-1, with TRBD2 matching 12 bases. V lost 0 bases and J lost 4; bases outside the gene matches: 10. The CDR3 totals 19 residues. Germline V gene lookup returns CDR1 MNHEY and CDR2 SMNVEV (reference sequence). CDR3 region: CASSLSRSSGGALYNEQFF. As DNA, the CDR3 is TGTGCCAGCAGTTTATCCCGGTCTAGCGGGGGGGCGTTATACAATGAGCAGTTCTTC.

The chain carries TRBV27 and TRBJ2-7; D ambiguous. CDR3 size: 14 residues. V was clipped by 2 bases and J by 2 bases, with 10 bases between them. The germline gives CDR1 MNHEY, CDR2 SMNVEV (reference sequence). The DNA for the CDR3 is TGTGCCAGCAGTTTACGACCCACAGCCTACGAGCAGTACTTC. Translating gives CASSLRPTAYEQYF.

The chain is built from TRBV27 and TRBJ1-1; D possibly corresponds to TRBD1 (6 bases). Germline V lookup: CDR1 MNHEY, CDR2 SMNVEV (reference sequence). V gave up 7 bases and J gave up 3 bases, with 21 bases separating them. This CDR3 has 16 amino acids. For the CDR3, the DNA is TGTGCCAGCACCCCCCTCGTCGGGGGGCTTGACACTGAAGCTTTCTTT. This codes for CASTPLVGGLDTEAFF.